This T cell receptor beta chain stems from a study of control samples from healthy donors and cancer patients. The repertoire was sequenced with immunoSEQ multiplex PCR; TCRdb's copy has only in-frame clones and lacks some. The sample consists of under 65,000 clones, approximately 83% of them appearing once. The CDR3 loop spans 12 amino acids. V lost 3 bases, J lost 5 bases, and 7 bases lay in between. Germline V lookup: CDR1 LGHDT, CDR2 YNNKEL (reference sequence). The V call is TRBV3-1 (or the pseudogene TRBV3-2), the J call TRBJ1-1; D gene uncertain. The sequencing input was PBMCs. This clonotype originated in a woman in her 50s with lung cancer. The DNA of the CDR3 is TGTGCCAGCAGCCAGGCGGAGACTGAAGCTTTCTTT. Its translation: CASSQAETEAFF.